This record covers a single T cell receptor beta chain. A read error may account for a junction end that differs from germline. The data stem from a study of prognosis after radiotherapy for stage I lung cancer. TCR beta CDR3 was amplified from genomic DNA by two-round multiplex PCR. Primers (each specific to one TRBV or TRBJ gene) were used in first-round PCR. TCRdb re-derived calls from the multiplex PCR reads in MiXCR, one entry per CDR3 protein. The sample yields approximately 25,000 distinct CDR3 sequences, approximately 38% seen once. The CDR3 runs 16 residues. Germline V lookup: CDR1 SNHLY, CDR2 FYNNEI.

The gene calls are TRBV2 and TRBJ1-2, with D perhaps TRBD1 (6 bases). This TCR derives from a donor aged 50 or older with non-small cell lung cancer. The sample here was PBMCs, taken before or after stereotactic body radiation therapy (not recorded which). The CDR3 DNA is TGTGCCAGCAAGGACAGAGGTCCTCTTGCTAACCATGGCTACACCTTC. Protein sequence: CASKDRGPLANHGYTF.